This TCR beta chain appears in the sequencing data of a study of T cell responses to AZD1222 COVID-19 vaccine. Only one count was recorded for this clone. Profiled with immunoSEQ multiplex PCR; TCRdb holds only in-frame clones, not every one. Altogether almost 70,000 clones are present, roughly 80% being singletons, with the ten largest covering over 13%. This CDR3 spans 15 amino acids. CDR1 and CDR2 from the germline V gene are WSHSY and SAAADI. V was cut by 4 bases and J by 4 bases, with 14 bases left in between. The origin of this receptor is an adult who received the AZD1222 COVID-19 vaccine. The material sequenced was peripheral blood, taken 28 days after the second AZD1222 dose. The gene calls are TRBV10-2 and TRBJ1-3; the D gene is possibly TRBD1 (5 bases). Here the CDR3 reads CASSAEGTVGNTIYF. The DNA of the CDR3 is TGCGCCAGCAGTGCTGAAGGGACGGTGGGAAACACCATATATTTT.